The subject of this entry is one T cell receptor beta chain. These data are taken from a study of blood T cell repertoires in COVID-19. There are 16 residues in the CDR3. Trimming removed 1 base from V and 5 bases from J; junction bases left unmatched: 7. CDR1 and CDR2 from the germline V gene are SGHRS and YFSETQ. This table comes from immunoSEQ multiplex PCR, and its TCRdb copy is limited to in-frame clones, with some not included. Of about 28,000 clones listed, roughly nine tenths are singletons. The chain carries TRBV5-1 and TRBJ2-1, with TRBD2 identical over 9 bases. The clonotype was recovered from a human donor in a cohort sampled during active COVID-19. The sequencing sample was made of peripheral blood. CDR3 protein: CASSLSSGISNNEQFF. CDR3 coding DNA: TGCGCCAGCAGCTTGTCTAGCGGGATATCGAACAATGAGCAGTTCTTC.